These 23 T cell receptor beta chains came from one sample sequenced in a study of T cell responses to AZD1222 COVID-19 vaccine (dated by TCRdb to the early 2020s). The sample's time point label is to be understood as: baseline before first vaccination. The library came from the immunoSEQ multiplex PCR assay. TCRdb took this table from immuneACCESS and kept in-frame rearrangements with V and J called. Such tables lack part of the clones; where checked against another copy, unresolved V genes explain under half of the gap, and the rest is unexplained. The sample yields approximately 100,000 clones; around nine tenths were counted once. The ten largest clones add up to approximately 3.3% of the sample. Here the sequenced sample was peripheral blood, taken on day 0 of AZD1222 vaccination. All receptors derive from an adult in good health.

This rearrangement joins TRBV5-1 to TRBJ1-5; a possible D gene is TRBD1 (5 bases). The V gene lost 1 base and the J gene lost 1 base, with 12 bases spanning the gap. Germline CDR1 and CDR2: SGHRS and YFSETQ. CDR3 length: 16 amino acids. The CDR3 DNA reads TGCGCCAGCAGCTTGTGGGGGGGTCAAAGCAATCAGCCCCAGCATTTT. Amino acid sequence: CASSLWGGQSNQPQHF. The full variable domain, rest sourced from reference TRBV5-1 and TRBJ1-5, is KAGVTQTPRYLIKTRGQQVTLSCSPISGHRSVSWYQQTPGQGLQFLFEYFSETQRNKGNFPGRFSGRQFSNSRSEMNVSTLELGDSALYLCASSLWGGQSNQPQHFGDGTRLSIL.

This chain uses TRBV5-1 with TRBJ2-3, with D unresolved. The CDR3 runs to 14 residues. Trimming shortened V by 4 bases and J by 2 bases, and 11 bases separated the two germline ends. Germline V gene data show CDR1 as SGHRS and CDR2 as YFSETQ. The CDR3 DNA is TGCGCCAGCAGCCGCACCTTAGCCACAGATACGCAGTATTTT. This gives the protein CASSRTLATDTQYF.

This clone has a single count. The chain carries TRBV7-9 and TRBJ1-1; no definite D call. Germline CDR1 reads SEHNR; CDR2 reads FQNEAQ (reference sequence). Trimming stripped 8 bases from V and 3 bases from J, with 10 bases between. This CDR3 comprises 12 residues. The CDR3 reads CASRRGYTEAFF. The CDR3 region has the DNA TGTGCCAGCCGCAGAGGGTACACTGAAGCTTTCTTT.

CDR3 protein: CASSAQPAGGPYNEQFF. For the CDR3, the DNA is TGTGCCAGCAGCGCCCAGCCAGCGGGGGGGCCTTACAATGAGCAGTTCTTC. The chain links TRBV7-2 to TRBJ2-1, with 10 nucleotides matching TRBD2. The CDR3 length is 17 residues. Germline V gives CDR1 SGHTA, CDR2 FQGNSA. Trimming at V came to 5 bases and at J to 4 bases, leaving 11 bases not matched to a gene.

For the CDR3, the DNA is TGCGCCAGCAGCTTGTTGACGGGACTAGCCACTAGCACAGATACGCAGTATTTT. Translation gives CASSLLTGLATSTDTQYF. This chain links TRBV5-1 with TRBJ2-3; 9 bases fit TRBD2. This CDR3 has 18 residues. The V and J ends lost 1 base and 0 bases, in that order; junction bases with no gene match: 9. The germline gives CDR1 SGHRS, CDR2 YFSETQ.

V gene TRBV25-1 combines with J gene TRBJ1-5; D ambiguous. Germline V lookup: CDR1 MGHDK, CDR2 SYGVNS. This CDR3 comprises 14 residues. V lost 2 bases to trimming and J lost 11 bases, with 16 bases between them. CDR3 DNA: TGTGCCAGCAGTGAAGGCGGCTCATATCGGGCCCAGCATTTT. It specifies CASSEGGSYRAQHF. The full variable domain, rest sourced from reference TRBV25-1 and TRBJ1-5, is EADIYQTPRYLVIGTGKKITLECSQTMGHDKMYWYQQDPGMELHLIHYSYGVNSTEKGDLSSESTVSRIRTEHFPLTLESARPSHTSQYLCASSEGGSYRAQHFGDGTRLSIL.

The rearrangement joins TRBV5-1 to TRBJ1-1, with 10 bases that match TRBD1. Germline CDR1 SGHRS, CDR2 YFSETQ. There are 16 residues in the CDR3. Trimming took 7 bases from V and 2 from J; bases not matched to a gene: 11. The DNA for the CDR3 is TGCGCCAGCCGTCGACAGGGGGCTGTGGGAAACACTGAAGCTTTCTTT. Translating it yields CASRRQGAVGNTEAFF.

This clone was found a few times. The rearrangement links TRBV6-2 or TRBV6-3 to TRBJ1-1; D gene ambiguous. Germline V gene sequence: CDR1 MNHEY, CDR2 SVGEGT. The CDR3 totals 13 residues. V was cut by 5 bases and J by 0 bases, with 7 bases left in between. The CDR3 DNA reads TGTGCCAGCAGTGCCGAGATGAACACTGAAGCTTTCTTT. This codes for CASSAEMNTEAFF.

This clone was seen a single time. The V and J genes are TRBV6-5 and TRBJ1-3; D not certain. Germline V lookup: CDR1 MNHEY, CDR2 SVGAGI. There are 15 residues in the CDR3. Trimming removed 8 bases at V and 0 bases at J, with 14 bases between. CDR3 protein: CASRASLSSGNTIYF. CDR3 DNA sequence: TGTGCCAGCCGGGCTTCCCTTAGCTCTGGAAACACCATATATTTT.

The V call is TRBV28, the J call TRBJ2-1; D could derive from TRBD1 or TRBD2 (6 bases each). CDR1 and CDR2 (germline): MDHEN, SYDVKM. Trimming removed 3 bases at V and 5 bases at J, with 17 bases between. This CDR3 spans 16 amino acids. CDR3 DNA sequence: TGTGCCAGCAGTTTTTGGGGGGACAATGCCCACAATGAGCAGTTCTTC. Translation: CASSFWGDNAHNEQFF. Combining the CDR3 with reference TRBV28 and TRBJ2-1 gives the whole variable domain DVKVTQSSRYLVKRTGEKVFLECVQDMDHENMFWYRQDPGLGLRLIYFSYDVKMKEKGDIPEGYSVSREKKERFSLILESASTNQTSMYLCASSFWGDNAHNEQFFGPGTRLTVL.

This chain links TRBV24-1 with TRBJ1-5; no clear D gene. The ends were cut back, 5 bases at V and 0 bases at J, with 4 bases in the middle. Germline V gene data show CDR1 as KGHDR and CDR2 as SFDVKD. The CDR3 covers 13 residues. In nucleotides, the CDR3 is TGTGCCACCAGTGGATATAGCAATCAGCCCCAGCATTTT. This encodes CATSGYSNQPQHF.

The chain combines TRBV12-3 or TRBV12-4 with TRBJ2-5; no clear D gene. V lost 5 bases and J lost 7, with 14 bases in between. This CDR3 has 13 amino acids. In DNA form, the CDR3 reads TGTGCCAGCAGTGCACCAGGCTCGGGGACCCAGTACTTC. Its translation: CASSAPGSGTQYF.

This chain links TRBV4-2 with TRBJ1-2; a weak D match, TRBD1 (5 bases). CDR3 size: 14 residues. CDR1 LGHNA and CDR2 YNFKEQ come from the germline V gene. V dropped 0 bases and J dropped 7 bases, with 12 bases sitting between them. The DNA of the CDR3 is TGTGCCAGCAGCCAAGATGCCAGGGCCGGTGGCTACACCTTC. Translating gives CASSQDARAGGYTF.

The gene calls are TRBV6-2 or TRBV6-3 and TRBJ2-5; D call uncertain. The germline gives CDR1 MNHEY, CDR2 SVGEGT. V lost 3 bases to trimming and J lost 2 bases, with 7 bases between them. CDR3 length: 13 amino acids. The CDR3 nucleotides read TGTGCCAGCAGTTATTCGGCACAAGAGACCCAGTACTTC. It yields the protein CASSYSAQETQYF.

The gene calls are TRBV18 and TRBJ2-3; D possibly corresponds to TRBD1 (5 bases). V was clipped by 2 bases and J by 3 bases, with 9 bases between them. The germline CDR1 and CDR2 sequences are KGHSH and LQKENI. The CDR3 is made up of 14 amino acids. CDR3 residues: CASSPGASTDTQYF. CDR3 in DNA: TGTGCCAGCTCACCAGGGGCTAGTACAGATACGCAGTATTTT.

The CDR3 reads CASPEQGWVNTEAFF. In DNA form, the CDR3 reads TGCGCCAGCCCCGAGCAGGGTTGGGTGAACACTGAAGCTTTCTTT. The genes are TRBV10-1 and TRBJ1-1, with D perhaps TRBD1 (5 bases). CDR1 is WNHNN, CDR2 SYGVQD, per germline (reference sequence). This CDR3 has 15 amino acids. The germline V and J ends were trimmed by 8 bases and 0 bases, with 16 bases remaining between them.

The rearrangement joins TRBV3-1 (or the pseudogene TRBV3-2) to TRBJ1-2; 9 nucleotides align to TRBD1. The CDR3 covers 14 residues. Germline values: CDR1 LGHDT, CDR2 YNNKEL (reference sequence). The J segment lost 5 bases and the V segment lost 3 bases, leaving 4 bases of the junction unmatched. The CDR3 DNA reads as TGTGCCAGCAGCCAGTCCGGGACAGGGTATGGCTACACCTTC. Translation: CASSQSGTGYGYTF.

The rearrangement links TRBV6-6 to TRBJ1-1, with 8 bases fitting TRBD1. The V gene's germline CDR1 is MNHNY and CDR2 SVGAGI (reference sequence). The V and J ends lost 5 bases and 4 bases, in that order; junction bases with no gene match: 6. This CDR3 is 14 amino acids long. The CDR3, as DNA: TGTGCCAGCAGTACCGGACAGGGAGGCACTGAAGCTTTCTTT. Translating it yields CASSTGQGGTEAFF.

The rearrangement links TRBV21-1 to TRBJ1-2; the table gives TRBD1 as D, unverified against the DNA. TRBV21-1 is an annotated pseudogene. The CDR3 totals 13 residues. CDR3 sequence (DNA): TGTGCCAGCAGCAAAGGTGACACCTATGGCTACACCTTC. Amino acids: CASSKGDTYGYTF.

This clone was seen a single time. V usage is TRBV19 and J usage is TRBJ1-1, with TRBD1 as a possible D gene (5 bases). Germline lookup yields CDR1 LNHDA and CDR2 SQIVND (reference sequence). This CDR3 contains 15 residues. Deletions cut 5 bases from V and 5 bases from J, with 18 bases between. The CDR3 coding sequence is TGTGCCAGTAGTGTAACCCCGGGGGGGATTACTGAAGCTTTCTTT. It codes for CASSVTPGGITEAFF.

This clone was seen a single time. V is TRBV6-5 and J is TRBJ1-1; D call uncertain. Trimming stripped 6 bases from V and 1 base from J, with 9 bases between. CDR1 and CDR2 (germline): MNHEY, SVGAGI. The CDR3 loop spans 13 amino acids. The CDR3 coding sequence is TGTGCCAGCAGACAATCGAGGAACACTGAAGCTTTCTTT. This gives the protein CASRQSRNTEAFF.

CDR3 DNA sequence: TGTGCCAGCAGTTACGTATGGGCCGATAGCAATCAGCCCCAGCATTTT. This translates into CASSYVWADSNQPQHF. The chain uses TRBV6-7 and TRBJ1-5; D is ambiguous. TRBV6-7 is filed as an ORF, its function uncertain. This CDR3 comprises 16 residues. Trimming took off 2 bases at V and 0 bases at J, with 11 bases between the two ends.

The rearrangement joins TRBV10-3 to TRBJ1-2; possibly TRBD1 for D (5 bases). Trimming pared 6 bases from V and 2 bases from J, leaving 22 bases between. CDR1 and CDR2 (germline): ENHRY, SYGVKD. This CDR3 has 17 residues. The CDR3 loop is CAISATQGGPPNYGYTF. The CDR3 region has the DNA TGTGCCATCAGCGCCACCCAGGGCGGCCCCCCGAACTATGGCTACACCTTC.